The 31 T cell receptor beta chains below come from one sample, sequenced in a study of T cell changes during pregnancy in multiple sclerosis. The assay was immunoSEQ multiplex PCR, and TCRdb's table has in-frame clones only and misses some. The table includes more than 80,000 clones, about 92% detected once. Material: peripheral blood, obtained in the first trimester of pregnancy. These TCRs come from a female donor with multiple sclerosis, enrolled in a pregnancy study.

V is TRBV7-9 and J is TRBJ1-4; 7 bases line up with TRBD1. CDR3 size: 14 residues. V was pared by 4 bases and J by 7 bases, with 6 bases of the junction left unmatched. CDR1 and CDR2 (germline): SEHNR, FQNEAQ (reference sequence). The CDR3 protein is CASSSTGRSEKLFF. CDR3 DNA: TGTGCCAGCAGCTCGACAGGGCGGAGTGAAAAACTGTTTTTT.

The V and J genes are TRBV20-1 and TRBJ1-2; weak D call: TRBD1 (5 bases). Between the trimmed V and J ends, which lost 5 bases and 8 bases, there was a span of 12 bases. Germline assignment: CDR1 DFQATT and CDR2 SNEGSKA (reference sequence). This CDR3 is 11 amino acids long. The CDR3 bases are TGCAGTGCTGTCGAGGCAGGGGGCTACACCTTC. This encodes CSAVEAGGYTF.

The chain carries TRBV7-4 and TRBJ2-7, with D possibly TRBD1 on 6 matching bases. Germline CDR1 reads SGHVT; CDR2 reads SQSDAQ. The CDR3 has 14 amino acids. The V end lost 10 bases, the J end lost 5 bases, and 21 bases lay between the germline ends. Here the CDR3 DNA reads TGTGCCACAGACCACGGCAGGGGAAGTGACGAGCAGTACTTC. Protein sequence: CATDHGRGSDEQYF. The full variable domain, with the rest looked up from reference TRBV7-4 and TRBJ2-7, is GAGVSQSPRYKVAKRGRDVALRCDSISGHVTLYWYRQTLGQGSEVLTYSQSDAQRDKSGRPSGRFSAERPERSVSTLKIQRTEQGDSAVYLCATDHGRGSDEQYFGPGTRLTVT.

This rearrangement joins TRBV27 to TRBJ1-1; possible D gene TRBD1, 6 bases. The germline V gene encodes CDR1 MNHEY and CDR2 SMNVEV (reference sequence). CDR3 length: 14 amino acids. Trimming removed 0 bases at V and 3 bases at J, with 8 bases between. CDR3 amino acids: CASSLSQGYTEAFF. CDR3 coding DNA: TGTGCCAGCAGTTTATCCCAGGGGTACACTGAAGCTTTCTTT.

This chain links TRBV7-2 with TRBJ1-2; D gene unclear. The V end lost 1 base, the J end lost 6 bases, and 12 bases lay between the germline ends. Germline V gene lookup returns CDR1 SGHTA and CDR2 FQGNSA. The CDR3 covers 14 residues. CDR3 sequence (DNA): TGTGCCAGCAGCTTAGATGGCACGTCGAATGGCTACACCTTC. Protein: CASSLDGTSNGYTF.

The gene calls are TRBV28 and TRBJ2-7; no clear D gene. CDR3 size: 13 residues. Trimming removed 8 bases from V and 3 bases from J, with 14 bases in between. Germline V gene sequence: CDR1 MDHEN, CDR2 SYDVKM. The CDR3 is CASARQTFYEQYF. The CDR3 nucleotides read TGTGCCAGCGCAAGACAAACCTTCTACGAGCAGTACTTC.

The chain couples TRBV28 to TRBJ1-1; D possibly corresponds to TRBD1 (5 bases). Trimming left V 0 bases short and J 0 bases short, with 8 bases between. Germline-derived CDR1 and CDR2 are MDHEN and SYDVKM. This CDR3 has 15 amino acids. The CDR3 coding sequence is TGTGCCAGCAGTTTATGGCGGGGGATGAACACTGAAGCTTTCTTT. This codes for CASSLWRGMNTEAFF.

The chain carries TRBV27 and TRBJ2-7; TRBD1 aligns across 8 bases. CDR1 is MNHEY, CDR2 SMNVEV, per germline (reference sequence). The CDR3 is 16 residues long. The V segment lost 3 bases and the J segment 0 bases; nucleotides outside the gene matches: 7. The CDR3 sequence is CASSLFGQGFSYEQYF. The CDR3 DNA sequence: TGTGCCAGCAGTTTGTTCGGACAGGGATTCTCCTACGAGCAGTACTTC.

This chain links TRBV5-1 with TRBJ2-7, with 8 nucleotides matching TRBD2. The CDR3 spans 13 residues. The germline gives CDR1 SGHRS, CDR2 YFSETQ. V trimming: 4 bases; J trimming: 2 bases; junction bases outside the gene matches: 2. This chain's CDR3 is CASSPGLAYEQYF. Here the CDR3 DNA reads TGCGCCAGCAGCCCGGGACTAGCCTACGAGCAGTACTTC.

The rearrangement links TRBV25-1 to TRBJ1-5; 8 nucleotides match TRBD1. V dropped 4 bases and J dropped 4; count of bases not matched to a gene: 3. The germline CDR1 and CDR2 sequences are MGHDK and SYGVNS. The CDR3 spans 14 residues. The CDR3 DNA reads as TGTGCCAGCAGTGGACAGGGGTGGAATCAGCCCCAGCATTTT. Its protein product is CASSGQGWNQPQHF.

This clone was found a few times. The V call is TRBV30, the J call TRBJ2-7, with 8 bases aligning to TRBD1. The CDR3 sequence is 13 residues long. Per germline, CDR1 GTSNPN and CDR2 SVGIG (reference sequence). The V gene end was trimmed by 1 base and the J gene end by 3 bases; junction bases not matched to a gene: 2. CDR3 sequence: CAWSGGQGYEQYF. CDR3 DNA: TGTGCCTGGAGTGGAGGACAGGGCTACGAGCAGTACTTC.

This chain connects TRBV6-6 to TRBJ2-7; D unresolved. Looked up from germline, CDR1 is MNHNY and CDR2 is SVGAGI (reference sequence). Deletions cut 1 base from V and 0 bases from J, with 7 bases between. The CDR3 loop spans 14 amino acids. DNA for the CDR3: TGTGCCAGCAGTTACTTGGCCAACTCCTACGAGCAGTACTTC. Encoded protein: CASSYLANSYEQYF.

The chain has TRBV5-4 and TRBJ2-3; 8 positions agree with TRBD2. After removal of 2 bases from V and 2 bases from J, the junction contained 16 bases not matched to a gene. Germline V gives CDR1 SGHNT, CDR2 YYREEE (reference sequence). The CDR3 loop spans 19 amino acids. The CDR3 is CASSFGFLRGAGDTDTQYF. The CDR3 bases are TGTGCCAGCAGCTTTGGGTTTCTAAGAGGAGCGGGAGACACAGATACGCAGTATTTT. Based on the CDR3 plus reference TRBV5-4 and TRBJ2-3, the full variable domain is ETGVTQSPTHLIKTRGQQVTLRCSSQSGHNTVSWYQQALGQGPQFIFQYYREEENGRGNFPPRFSGLQFPNYSSELNVNALELDDSALYLCASSFGFLRGAGDTDTQYFGPGTRLTVL.

This CDR3 is CASSMRGLKNTGELFF. In nucleotides, the CDR3 is TGTGCCAGTAGTATGAGGGGGCTCAAGAACACCGGGGAGCTGTTTTTT. V and J are TRBV19 and TRBJ2-2; 7 bases are shared with TRBD1. Unmatched junction bases numbered 5, after V lost 3 bases and J lost 1 base. CDR1 and CDR2 (germline): LNHDA, SQIVND (reference sequence). This CDR3 spans 16 amino acids.

V gene TRBV5-6 combines with J gene TRBJ1-2, with TRBD1 identical over 11 bases. The ends lost 5 bases at V and 7 bases at J; junction bases unmatched: 10. Germline V gives CDR1 SGHDT, CDR2 YYEEEE. The CDR3 is made up of 15 amino acids. This CDR3 reads CASRPGTGGLVGYTF. The DNA of the CDR3 is TGTGCCAGCAGGCCCGGGACAGGGGGGTTGGTTGGCTACACCTTC.

The chain joins TRBV5-1 to TRBJ1-2; TRBD1 aligns across 8 bases. From germline, CDR1 is SGHRS and CDR2 YFSETQ. J gave up 8 bases and V 4 bases, and 4 bases lay outside the gene matches. The CDR3 consists of 12 residues. The DNA for the CDR3 is TGCGCCAGCAGCACGACAGGGGACGGCTACACCTTC. Translated, it gives CASSTTGDGYTF.

CDR3 loop: CSVDKGSGGNTEAFF. As DNA, the CDR3 is TGCAGCGTTGATAAAGGCTCCGGGGGAAACACTGAAGCTTTCTTT. This sequence joins TRBV29-1 and TRBJ1-1; TRBD1 is a possible D gene (5 bases). The CDR3 runs to 15 residues. The V gene's germline CDR1 is SQVTM and CDR2 ANQGSEA. The V gene lost 3 bases and the J gene lost 2 bases, with 16 bases spanning the gap.

V is TRBV7-6 and J is TRBJ2-7, with 7 bases aligning to TRBD1. The CDR3 consists of 14 residues. Trimming at V came to 2 bases and at J to 4 bases, leaving 5 bases not matched to a gene. Germline loops: CDR1 SGHVS, CDR2 FNYEAQ. The CDR3 bases are TGTGCCAGCAGCTTAAGGTTACAGGGGTACGAGCAGTACTTC. Its protein product is CASSLRLQGYEQYF.

This chain connects TRBV28 to TRBJ1-3; perhaps TRBD1 as D (6 bases). With 3 bases removed from V and 4 bases from J, the gap between germline ends came to 13 bases. CDR1 and CDR2 from the germline V gene are MDHEN and SYDVKM. The CDR3 consists of 15 residues. This CDR3 is CASSLLGAEGNTIYF. DNA for the CDR3: TGTGCCAGCAGTTTGTTGGGGGCCGAAGGAAACACCATATATTTT. Supplemented by reference TRBV28 and TRBJ1-3, the full variable domain reads DVKVTQSSRYLVKRTGEKVFLECVQDMDHENMFWYRQDPGLGLRLIYFSYDVKMKEKGDIPEGYSVSREKKERFSLILESASTNQTSMYLCASSLLGAEGNTIYFGEGSWLTVV.

The chain is built from TRBV19 and TRBJ2-7; 10 bases are shared with TRBD2. The CDR3 spans 17 residues. After removal of 7 bases from V and 1 base from J, the junction contained 13 bases not matched to a gene. Germline lookup yields CDR1 LNHDA and CDR2 SQIVND (reference sequence). In DNA form, the CDR3 reads TGTGCCAGTAATAAAACTAGCGGGAAAATTTCGTCCTACGAGCAGTACTTC. Translating gives CASNKTSGKISSYEQYF.

CDR3: CASSQLMTSVKSTGELFF. For the CDR3, the DNA is TGCGCCAGCAGCCAACTTATGACTAGCGTAAAGTCCACCGGGGAGCTGTTTTTT. This rearrangement joins TRBV4-1 to TRBJ2-2, with TRBD2 identical over 8 bases. CDR3 length: 18 amino acids. Germline loops: CDR1 MGHRA, CDR2 YSYEKL. Trimming at V came to 2 bases and at J to 4 bases, leaving 12 bases not matched to a gene.

The V gene is TRBV28, the J gene TRBJ2-7, with TRBD2 identical over 8 bases. From germline, CDR1 is MDHEN and CDR2 SYDVKM. V lost 2 bases, J lost 7 bases, and 10 bases stayed unmatched. The CDR3 sequence is 15 residues long. CDR3 residues: CASSLKHGRALEQYF. CDR3 DNA sequence: TGTGCCAGCAGTTTAAAACACGGGAGGGCCCTGGAGCAGTACTTC.

The rearrangement joins TRBV20-1 to TRBJ2-1; no definite D call. Trimming shortened V by 4 bases and J by 5 bases, and 6 bases separated the two germline ends. The CDR3 sequence is 11 residues long. CDR1 and CDR2 (germline): DFQATT, SNEGSKA (reference sequence). In DNA form, the CDR3 reads TGCAGTGCTATTAAAAACAATGAGCAGTTCTTC. This translates into CSAIKNNEQFF.

The chain couples TRBV11-2 to TRBJ1-1, with 9 positions matching TRBD1. Germline V gene data show CDR1 as SGHAT and CDR2 as FQNNGV. The CDR3 runs to 14 residues. The V and J ends lost 4 bases and 4 bases, in that order; junction bases with no gene match: 4. The DNA of the CDR3 is TGTGCCAGCAGCTCGGGACAGGGTAGCACTGAAGCTTTCTTT. Translated, it gives CASSSGQGSTEAFF.

The J gene is TRBJ1-2, the V gene TRBV4-3, with TRBD1 identical over 7 bases. V trimming: 0 bases; J trimming: 4 bases; junction bases outside the gene matches: 11. The germline V gene encodes CDR1 LGHNA and CDR2 YSLEER. This CDR3 region has 17 residues. The CDR3 sequence: CASSQEKTRQGGYGYTF. The CDR3, as DNA: TGCGCCAGCAGCCAAGAGAAAACCCGACAGGGAGGCTATGGCTACACCTTC.

The chain couples TRBV4-2 to TRBJ2-7; 9 bases align to TRBD2. The germline V gene encodes CDR1 LGHNA and CDR2 YNFKEQ. V was clipped by 1 base and J by 6 bases; unmatched bases: 7. The CDR3 consists of 15 residues. The CDR3 is CASSQVGSGSSEQYF. DNA for the CDR3: TGTGCCAGCAGCCAAGTGGGTAGCGGGAGTTCCGAGCAGTACTTC.

The chain combines TRBV27 with TRBJ1-1, with D unresolved. The CDR3 loop spans 13 amino acids. Germline lookup yields CDR1 MNHEY and CDR2 SMNVEV (reference sequence). The V end lost 9 bases, the J end lost 6 bases, and 17 bases lay between the germline ends. The chain's CDR3 is CASRPTEFPEAFF. The CDR3 nucleotides are TGTGCCAGTCGACCAACAGAGTTCCCTGAAGCTTTCTTT.

This rearrangement joins TRBV7-3 to TRBJ2-7; 8 bases match TRBD2. J was trimmed by 5 bases and V by 4 bases; bases with no gene match: 7. The CDR3 covers 14 residues. Germline CDR1 SGHTA, CDR2 FQGTGA. In nucleotides, the CDR3 is TGTGCCAGCAGCTCAGGACTAGCTGGGCACGAGCAGTACTTC. Encoded protein: CASSSGLAGHEQYF.

The CDR3 region has the DNA TGTGCCAGCAGTTTAAACGGGTTTAACTATGGCTACACCTTC. Translating gives CASSLNGFNYGYTF. The chain combines TRBV28 with TRBJ1-2; D uncertain. From germline, CDR1 is MDHEN and CDR2 SYDVKM. The CDR3 spans 14 residues. Trimming stripped 2 bases from V and 1 base from J, with 8 bases between.

The V gene is TRBV5-4, the J gene TRBJ1-1, with TRBD1 matching 8 bases. This CDR3 spans 13 amino acids. Germline CDR1 and CDR2: SGHNT and YYREEE (reference sequence). Trimming at V came to 7 bases and at J to 3 bases, leaving 5 bases not matched to a gene. CDR3 amino acids: CASYDRGYTEAFF. DNA for the CDR3: TGTGCCAGCTACGACAGGGGATACACTGAAGCTTTCTTT.

This clone appeared once. The V gene is TRBV2, the J gene TRBJ2-3, with TRBD2 identical over 11 bases. Germline V gene lookup returns CDR1 SNHLY and CDR2 FYNNEI. V was clipped by 4 bases and J by 1 base; unmatched bases: 10. The CDR3 has 18 amino acids. For the CDR3, the DNA is TGTGCCAGCAGTGCGGCGACTAGCGGGACCTACCGCACAGATACGCAGTATTTT. Protein product: CASSAATSGTYRTDTQYF.